This TCR beta chain was captured by sequencing in a study of blood T cell repertoires in COVID-19. Study information: The United States, Italy and Spain provided the acute and convalescent COVID-19 samples. T cells, B-cell-depleted T cells, or PBMCs provided the cDNA or gDNA that served as material.

Original data processing: Amplification of reference gene primers provided the estimated nucleated cell counts. Produced via immunoSEQ multiplex PCR; TCRdb's table is partial and in-frame only. V and J calls and clone size come straight from that table; D and trimming were deduced from the DNA. This sample has some 190,000 clones, with around 82% found just once. Germline CDR1 and CDR2: SGHRS and YFSETQ. V lost 4 bases and J 1 base, leaving 14 bases between the germline ends. CDR3 length: 15 amino acids. The sample holds one count of this clone. Each participant's cohort was designated according to participant-reported clinical history.

The sequenced material came from PBMCs or T cells enriched from blood (not recorded which). The TCR comes from a man younger than 45 with acute COVID-19. V usage is TRBV5-1 and J usage is TRBJ1-1; TRBD1 might be the D (6 bases). CDR3 amino acids: CASSTQGIGNTEAFF. The CDR3 DNA follows: TGCGCCAGCAGCACCCAGGGGATCGGGAACACTGAAGCTTTCTTT.